Here is one TCR beta chain with its context. The data originate from a study of blood T cell repertoires in COVID-19. In the study overall: PBMCs, B-cell-depleted T cells, or T cells provided the cDNA or gDNA that made up the material.

In the authors' workflow: Estimation of nucleated cell counts was performed using reference gene primer amplification. Profiling relied on immunoSEQ multiplex PCR, and the TCRdb table lists in-frame clones only, not all of them. V and J calls and clone size are given by that table; D and trimming were obtained from the DNA. This sample has over 300,000 clones; approximately 88% occur once, and the top ten carry roughly 6.7%. Germline V lookup: CDR1 MNHEY, CDR2 SVGEGT. CDR3 length equals 16 residues. V lost 4 bases and J lost 9; bases outside the gene matches: 14. The specimen sequenced was peripheral blood. The sequence was collected from a man aged 18 to 30 who had recovered from COVID-19. The chain joins TRBV6-2 or TRBV6-3 to TRBJ2-1; 8 bases are a match to TRBD2. The CDR3 DNA reads TGTGCCAGCAGTTCCGGGGGGGCGGGTTCGGAGGGTGAGCAGTTCTTC. Amino acid sequence: CASSSGGAGSEGEQFF.